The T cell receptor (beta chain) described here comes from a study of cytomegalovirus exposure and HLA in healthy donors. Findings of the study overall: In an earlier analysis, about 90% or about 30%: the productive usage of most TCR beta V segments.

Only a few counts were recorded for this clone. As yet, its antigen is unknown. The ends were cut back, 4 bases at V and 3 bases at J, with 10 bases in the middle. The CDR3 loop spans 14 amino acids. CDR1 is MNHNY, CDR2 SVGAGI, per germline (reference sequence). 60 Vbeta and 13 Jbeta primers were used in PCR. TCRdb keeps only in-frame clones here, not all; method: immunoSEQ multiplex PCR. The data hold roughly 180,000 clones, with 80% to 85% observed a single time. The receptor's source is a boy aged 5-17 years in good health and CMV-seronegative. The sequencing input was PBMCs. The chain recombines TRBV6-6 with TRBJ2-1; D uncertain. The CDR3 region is CASSSQDNYNEQFF. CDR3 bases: TGTGCCAGCAGTTCCCAGGATAACTACAATGAGCAGTTCTTC.